Below are 7 T cell receptor beta chains sequenced from a single sample in a study of blood T cell repertoires in COVID-19. Assay used: immunoSEQ multiplex PCR; TCRdb lists only in-frame clones, some missing. The sample lists about 240,000 clones; roughly 76% were seen once. The sequenced sample was peripheral blood. The receptor source for this set is a woman of 80 years or more with COVID-19, enrolled during active disease.

The gene calls are TRBV12-3 or TRBV12-4 and TRBJ1-2; 7 bases are shared with TRBD1. The CDR3 has 13 amino acids. V trimming: 5 bases; J trimming: 8 bases; junction bases outside the gene matches: 8. In nucleotides, the CDR3 is TGTGCCAGCAGTCCCCTAGGGGGCGGAGGCTACACCTTC. Its translation: CASSPLGGGGYTF.

This clone has just a few counts. The chain recombines TRBV10-3 with TRBJ2-2, with a weak D call TRBD2 (6 bases). Looked up from germline, CDR1 is ENHRY and CDR2 is SYGVKD. The germline V and J ends were trimmed by 5 bases and 4 bases, with 8 bases remaining between them. The CDR3 consists of 13 residues. The CDR3 loop is CAISLAITGELFF. CDR3 bases: TGTGCCATCAGTCTAGCGATCACCGGGGAGCTGTTTTTT.

This rearrangement joins TRBV6-5 to TRBJ1-1; TRBD1 is a possible D gene (5 bases). CDR3 size: 14 residues. V shed 7 bases and J shed 5 bases, with 17 bases lying between them. Germline V gives CDR1 MNHEY, CDR2 SVGAGI. In DNA, the CDR3 is TGTGCCAGCACCGAAGACTGGGGGGGGACTGAAGCTTTCTTT. It specifies CASTEDWGGTEAFF.

The J gene is TRBJ2-7, the V gene TRBV5-1; D is possibly TRBD1 (6 bases). Germline values: CDR1 SGHRS, CDR2 YFSETQ. V shed 4 bases and J shed 0 bases, with 11 bases lying between them. This CDR3 region has 14 residues. The CDR3 sequence: CASSREDSSYEQYF. Written as DNA, the CDR3 is TGCGCCAGCAGCCGCGAGGACAGCTCCTACGAGCAGTACTTC.

This clone was observed a single time. The V call is TRBV28, the J call TRBJ2-7; 7 nucleotides agree with TRBD1. CDR1 MDHEN and CDR2 SYDVKM come from the germline V gene. V lost 7 bases, J lost 4 bases, and 10 bases stayed unmatched. The CDR3 is 14 amino acids. DNA for the CDR3: TGTGCCAGCAAAATCGGGACAGAGTATTACGAGCAGTACTTC. Translation gives CASKIGTEYYEQYF.

The genes are TRBV7-6 and TRBJ2-7, with 8 bases that match TRBD1. This CDR3 is built from 15 residues. Germline CDR1 and CDR2: SGHVS and FNYEAQ. V gave up 5 bases and J gave up 3 bases; unmatched junction bases: 9. Here the CDR3 DNA reads TGTGCCAGCAGCGCAACCGGGACAGGATTCTACGAGCAGTACTTC. Protein: CASSATGTGFYEQYF.

The chain couples TRBV7-2 to TRBJ1-5; no reliable D call. Trimming stripped 1 base from V and 0 bases from J, with 7 bases between. Germline CDR1 and CDR2: SGHTA and FQGNSA. CDR3 size: 15 residues. The CDR3 DNA reads as TGTGCCAGCAGCTTAGGAGACTATAGCAATCAGCCCCAGCATTTT. This encodes CASSLGDYSNQPQHF. The full variable domain, its missing parts supplied by reference TRBV7-2 and TRBJ1-5, is GAGVSQSPSNKVTEKGKDVELRCDPISGHTALYWYRQSLGQGLEFLIYFQGNSAPDKSGLPSDRFSAERTGGSVSTLTIQRTQQEDSAVYLCASSLGDYSNQPQHFGDGTRLSIL.